The clone carrying this T cell receptor (beta chain) has only one observation. Its antigen is currently unknown. Amplified regions were TCR beta CDR3 sequences from RNA transcripts. The primer set for the first-round RT-PCR of the TCR CDR3 was HTBI. One entry per CDR3 protein results from TCRdb running MiXCR on the multiplex PCR reads. This sample has 490,000 or so distinct CDR3 sequences, with 40% to 55% found just once. V dropped 3 bases and J dropped 5 bases, with 7 bases sitting between them. CDR3 size: 12 residues. Germline V CDR1 and CDR2: SGHVS, FNYEAQ. The data derive from a study of T cells in Graves' hyperthyroidism and ophthalmopathy. Study-wide findings and caveats: In simple terms, a model built on 13 V-J features told ophthalmopathy apart from stable hyperthyroidism.

The source of this sequence is an adult woman with Graves' disease, either hyperthyroidism or ophthalmopathy (not recorded which). Sequencing was carried out using peripheral blood or thyroid tissue (not recorded which). The chain carries TRBV7-6 and TRBJ2-5; D is uncertain. The CDR3 loop is CASSLLEETQYF. CDR3 nucleotides: TGTGCCAGCAGCTTGCTGGAGGAGACCCAGTACTTC.